This T cell receptor beta chain stems from a study of regulatory T cells in long-lasting Graves disease. Overall study results and limits: Because few samples were included, accuracy may have been lower.

In regard to this clonotype: Its cognate antigen is unknown.

As for time point: newly diagnosed GD, antithyroid drugs for less than 3 months. PBMC-derived RNA was used for the TCR library. The TCR beta library used iRepertoire HTBI primers with Arm-PCR amplification of CDR3. TCRdb re-derived calls from the multiplex PCR reads in MiXCR, one entry per CDR3 protein. The sample lists about 430,000 distinct CDR3 sequences, 15% occurring once. The same data also went into a second study, on T cells in Graves' hyperthyroidism and ophthalmopathy. That paper adds: Hyperthyroidism in the patients, aged 18 to 65, was newly diagnosed and under 2 months in duration.

The sample consisted of peripheral blood mononuclear cells (PBMCs), taken at new diagnosis, from a patient treated with antithyroid drugs. The receptor was isolated from a woman between 40 and 50 years old with Graves disease.

The CDR3 bases are TGTGCCAGCAGCCCCCCACCGGGACAGGGGGCGGGCACCGGGGAGCTGTTTTTT. Encoded protein: CASSPPPGQGAGTGELFF. This chain connects TRBV9 to TRBJ2-2; 12 bases line up with TRBD1. The germline V gene encodes CDR1 SGDLS and CDR2 YYNGEE. With 4 bases clipped from V and 4 bases from J, the junction kept 11 bases outside the gene matches. This CDR3 spans 18 amino acids.